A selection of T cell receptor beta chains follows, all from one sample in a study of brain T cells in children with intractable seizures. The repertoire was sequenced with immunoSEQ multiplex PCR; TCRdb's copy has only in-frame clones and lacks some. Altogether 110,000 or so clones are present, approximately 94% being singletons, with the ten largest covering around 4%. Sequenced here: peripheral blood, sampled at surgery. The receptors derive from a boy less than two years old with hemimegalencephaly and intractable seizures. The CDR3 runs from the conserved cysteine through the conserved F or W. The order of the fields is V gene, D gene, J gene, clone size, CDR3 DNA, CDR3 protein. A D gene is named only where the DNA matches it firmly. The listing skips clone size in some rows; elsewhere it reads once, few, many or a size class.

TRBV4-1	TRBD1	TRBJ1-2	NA	TGCGCCAGCAGCCCGACGGGACAGGGGGTCTATGGCTACACCTTC	CASSPTGQGVYGYTF
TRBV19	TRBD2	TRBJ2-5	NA	TGTGCCAGCGGACTAGCGGGAGGAGGAGAGACCCAGTACTTC	CASGLAGGGETQYF
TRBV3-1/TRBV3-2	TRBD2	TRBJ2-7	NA	TGTGCCAGCAGTTACCTAGCGGGTTCCTCCTACGAGCAGTACTTC	CASSYLAGSSYEQYF
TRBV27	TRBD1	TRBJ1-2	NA	TGTGCCAGCAGTCTACAGGGGTTCAGCTATGGCTACACCTTC	CASSLQGFSYGYTF
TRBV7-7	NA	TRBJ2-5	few	TGTGCCAGCAGCTTCTCACAGGGCGATGGGGAGACCCAGTACTTC	CASSFSQGDGETQYF
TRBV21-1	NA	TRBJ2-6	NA	TGTGCCAGCACCCGAAGGGCAGGGAGAATATTTACCGTCGACTCTGGGGCCAACGTCCTGACTTTC	CASTRRAGRIFTVDSGANVLTF
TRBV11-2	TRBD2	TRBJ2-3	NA	TGTGCCAGCAGCTTACCAGCGGGAAGGGCAGATACGCAGTATTTT	CASSLPAGRADTQYF
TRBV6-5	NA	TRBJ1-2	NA	TGTGCCAGCAGCTCAAACGGGGGGGGCGGCTACACCTTC	CASSSNGGGGYTF
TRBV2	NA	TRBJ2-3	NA	TGTGCCAGCAGGGGGGGGCGGAGAGAGACAGATACGCAGTATTTT	CASRGGRRETDTQYF
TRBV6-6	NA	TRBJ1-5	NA	TGTGCCAGCAGCCCCGAATTCAATCAGCCCCAGCATTTT	CASSPEFNQPQHF
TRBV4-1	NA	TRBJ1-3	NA	TGCGCCAGCAGCCTCTCGACAGCTCTCTCTGGAAACACCATATATTTT	CASSLSTALSGNTIYF
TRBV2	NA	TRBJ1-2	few	TGTGCCAGCGGAAATCTACTGGCGAACTATGGCTACACCTTC	CASGNLLANYGYTF
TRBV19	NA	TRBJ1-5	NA	TGTGCCAGTAGTACTGTACAGGGAAGCAATCAGCCCCAGCATTTT	CASSTVQGSNQPQHF
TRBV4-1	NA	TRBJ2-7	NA	TGCGCCAGCAGCCCCGCTTTTGCGACGAGCTCCTACGAGCAGTACTTC	CASSPAFATSSYEQYF
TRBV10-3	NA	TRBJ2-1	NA	TGTGCCATCAGTGGAACTTACAATGAGCAGTTCTTC	CAISGTYNEQFF
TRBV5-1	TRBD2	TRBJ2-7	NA	TGCGCCAGCAGCTTGGTTATAGCGGGAGACCGAGCCTACGAGCAGTACTTC	CASSLVIAGDRAYEQYF
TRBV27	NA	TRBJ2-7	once	TGTGCCAGCAGTTTACAGGGGAACTACGAGCAGTACTTC	CASSLQGNYEQYF
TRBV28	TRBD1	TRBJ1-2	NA	TGTGCCAGCAGCTTCCCAAAGGGGGCCTCCTATGGCTACACCTTC	CASSFPKGASYGYTF
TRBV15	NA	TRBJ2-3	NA	TGTGCCACCAGCAGAGAAGGACAGTTCACAGATACGCAGTATTTT	CATSREGQFTDTQYF
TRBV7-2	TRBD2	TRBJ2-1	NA	TGTGCCAGCAGCTTAGCGGGGGGAGCGGGAGGCGCCTACAATGAGCAGTTCTTC	CASSLAGGAGGAYNEQFF
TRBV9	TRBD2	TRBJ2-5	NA	TGTGCCAGCAGCCCCCCCTACGGACTAGCGGGAGGTCGGCAAGAGACCCAGTACTTC	CASSPPYGLAGGRQETQYF
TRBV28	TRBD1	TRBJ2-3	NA	TGTGCCAGCAGTTTGGACAGGCCGAGGGATACGCAGTATTTT	CASSLDRPRDTQYF
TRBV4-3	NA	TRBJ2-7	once	TGCGCCAGCAGCCCTCGGCGGGGCGGGTCCGCCTGGCGGCACTTC	CASSPRRGGSAWRHF
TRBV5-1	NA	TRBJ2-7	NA	TGCGCCAGCAGCTGGGGAGGGACAGGAGCTTCCTACGAGCAGTACTTC	CASSWGGTGASYEQYF
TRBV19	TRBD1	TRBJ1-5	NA	TGTGCCAGTAGTGGAAGGTATCCGGGACAGGCTTATCAGCCCCAGCATTTT	CASSGRYPGQAYQPQHF
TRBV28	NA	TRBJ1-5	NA	TGTGCCAGCACCTCTGGCGGGTTGCCCCAGCATTTT	CASTSGGLPQHF
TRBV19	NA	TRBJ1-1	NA	TGTGCCAGTAGTCGTACGGTGGCCACTGAAGCTTTCTTT	CASSRTVATEAFF
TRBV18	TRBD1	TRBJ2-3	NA	TGTGCCAGCTCACCCTTGGGACAGCCGGGAACAGATACGCAGTATTTT	CASSPLGQPGTDTQYF
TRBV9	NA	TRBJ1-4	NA	TGTGCCAGCAGCGTAGGTGGGAGCGCTAATGAAAAACTGTTTTTT	CASSVGGSANEKLFF
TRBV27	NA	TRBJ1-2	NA	TGTGCCAGCAGTGGAGGGGGGGGGCGCGTCTATGGCTACACCTTC	CASSGGGGRVYGYTF
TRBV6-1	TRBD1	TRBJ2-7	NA	TGTGCCAGCAGTGATCCGGGACAGGGATCTTACGAGCAGTACTTC	CASSDPGQGSYEQYF
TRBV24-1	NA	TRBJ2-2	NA	TGTGCCACCAGCGATCATGGACAAGGGAACACCGGGGAGCTGTTTTTT	CATSDHGQGNTGELFF
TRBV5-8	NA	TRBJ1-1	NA	TGTGCCAGCAGATTGGGCAGGAACACTGAAGCTTTCTTT	CASRLGRNTEAFF
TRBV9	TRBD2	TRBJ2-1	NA	TGTGCCAGCAGCGTAGGAGGGAGGGCCGGGAATGAGCAGTTCTTC	CASSVGGRAGNEQFF
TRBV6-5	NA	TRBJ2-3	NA	TGTGCCAGCAGTTATCGGGTGAGCACAGATACGCAGTATTTT	CASSYRVSTDTQYF
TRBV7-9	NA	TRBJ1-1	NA	TGTGCCAGCAGCTTAGGGACAGTTGAAGCTTTCTTT	CASSLGTVEAFF
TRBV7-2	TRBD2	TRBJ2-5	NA	TGTGCCAGCAAACCGGGACTAGCGGGCGGTCGGGAGACCCAGTACTTC	CASKPGLAGGRETQYF
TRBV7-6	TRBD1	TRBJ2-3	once	TGTGCCAGCAGCTTAGAGGGGGCACGGAGCACAGATACGCAGTATTTT	CASSLEGARSTDTQYF
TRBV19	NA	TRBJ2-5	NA	TGTGCCAGTACCAAAAGCCCACGGGGCGTCCAAGAGACCCAGTACTTC	CASTKSPRGVQETQYF
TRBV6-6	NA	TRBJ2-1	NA	TGTGCCAGCAGTATTAGCGAAGCGAAGGCCAATGAGCAGTTCTTC	CASSISEAKANEQFF
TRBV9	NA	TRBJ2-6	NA	TGTGCCCGCTGGGAGACCAGGGTACAAATTCCTTCTCGCTCTGGGGCCAACGTCCTGACTTTC	CARWETRVQIPSRSGANVLTF
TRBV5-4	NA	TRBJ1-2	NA	TGTGCCAGCAGCTGGGGGCAGGGACTCTTCTATGGCTACACCTTC	CASSWGQGLFYGYTF
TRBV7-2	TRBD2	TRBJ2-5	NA	TGTGCCAGCAGCTCACGGGGGGGCGTGGAGACCCAGTACTTC	CASSSRGGVETQYF
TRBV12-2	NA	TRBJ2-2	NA	TGTGCAAGTCGCTTAGCGGGGACTAGCGGCACCGGGGAGCTGTTTTTT	CASRLAGTSGTGELFF
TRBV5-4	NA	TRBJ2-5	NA	TGTGCCAGCAGCCCCGGACAGTCCCGAATGGAGACCCAGTACTTC	CASSPGQSRMETQYF
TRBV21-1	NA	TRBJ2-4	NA	TGTGCCAGCAGCAAGGGAGGCAGGGGGCGGGAAAACATTCAGTACTTC	CASSKGGRGRENIQYF
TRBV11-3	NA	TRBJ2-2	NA	TGTGCCAGCAGCTTAGTATTGGCGGACACCGGGGAGCTGTTTTTT	CASSLVLADTGELFF
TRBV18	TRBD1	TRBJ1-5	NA	TGTGCCAGCTCATCCTGGACAGGGGGCAGGACTCAGCCCCAGCATTTT	CASSSWTGGRTQPQHF
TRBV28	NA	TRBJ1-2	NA	TGTGCCAGCAGTTCCATTTTTTCCCCAGACTCGGCCAGGCCATGGAACTATGGCTACACCTTC	CASSSIFSPDSARPWNYGYTF